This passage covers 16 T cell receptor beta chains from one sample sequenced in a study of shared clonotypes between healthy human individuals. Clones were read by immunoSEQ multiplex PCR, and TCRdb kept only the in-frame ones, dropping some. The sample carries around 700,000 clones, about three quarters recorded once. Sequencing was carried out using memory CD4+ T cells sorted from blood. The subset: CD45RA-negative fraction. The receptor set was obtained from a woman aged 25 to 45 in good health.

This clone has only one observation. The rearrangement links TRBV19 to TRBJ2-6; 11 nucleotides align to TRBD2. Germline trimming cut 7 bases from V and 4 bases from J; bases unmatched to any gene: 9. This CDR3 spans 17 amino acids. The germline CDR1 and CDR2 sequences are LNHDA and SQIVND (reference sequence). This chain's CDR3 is CASKNPSGRSGANVLTF. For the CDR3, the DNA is TGTGCCAGTAAGAATCCTAGCGGGAGGAGCGGGGCCAACGTCCTGACTTTC.

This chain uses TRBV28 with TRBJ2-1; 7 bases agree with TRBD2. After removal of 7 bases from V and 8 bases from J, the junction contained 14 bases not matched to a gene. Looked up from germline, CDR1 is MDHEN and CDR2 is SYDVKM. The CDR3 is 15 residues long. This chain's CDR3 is CASNHPGEGTDEQFF. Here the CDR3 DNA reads TGTGCCAGCAACCATCCCGGGGAGGGGACCGATGAGCAGTTCTTC.

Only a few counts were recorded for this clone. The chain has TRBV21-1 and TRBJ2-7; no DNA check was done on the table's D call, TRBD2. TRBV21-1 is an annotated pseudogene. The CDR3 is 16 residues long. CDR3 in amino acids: CASSIRLGASVLEQYF. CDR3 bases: TGTGCCAGCAGCATACGTTTAGGCGCTAGCGTCCTCGAGCAGTACTTC.

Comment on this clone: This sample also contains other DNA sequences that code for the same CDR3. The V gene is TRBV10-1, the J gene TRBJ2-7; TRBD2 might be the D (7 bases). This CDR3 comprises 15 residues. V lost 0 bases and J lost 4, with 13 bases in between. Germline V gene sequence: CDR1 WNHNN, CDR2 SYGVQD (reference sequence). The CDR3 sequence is CASSESRGGLYEQYF. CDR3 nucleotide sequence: TGCGCCAGCAGTGAGTCGAGGGGGGGGCTATACGAGCAGTACTTC.

The CDR3: CASSRTVRNEKLFF. The CDR3 DNA follows: TGTGCCAGCAGCCGGACAGTGCGCAATGAAAAACTGTTTTTT. The chain combines TRBV11-2 with TRBJ1-4; maybe TRBD1 (6 bases). The germline V gene has CDR1 SGHAT and CDR2 FQNNGV. This CDR3 region has 14 residues. The V end was cut by 5 bases, the J end by 5 bases, with 12 bases between.

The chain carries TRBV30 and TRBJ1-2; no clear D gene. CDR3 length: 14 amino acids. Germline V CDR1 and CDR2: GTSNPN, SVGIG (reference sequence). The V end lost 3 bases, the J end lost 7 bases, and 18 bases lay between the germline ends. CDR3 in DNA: TGTGCCTGGAGGCGACCGACTGTTAGGGCTGGCTACACCTTC. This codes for CAWRRPTVRAGYTF.

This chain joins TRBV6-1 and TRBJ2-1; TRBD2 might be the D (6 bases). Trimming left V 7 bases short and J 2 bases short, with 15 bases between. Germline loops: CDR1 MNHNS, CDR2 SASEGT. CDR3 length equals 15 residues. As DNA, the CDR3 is TGTGCCAGCACCGGACGGGAGTCCCCCTACAATGAGCAGTTCTTC. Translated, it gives CASTGRESPYNEQFF.

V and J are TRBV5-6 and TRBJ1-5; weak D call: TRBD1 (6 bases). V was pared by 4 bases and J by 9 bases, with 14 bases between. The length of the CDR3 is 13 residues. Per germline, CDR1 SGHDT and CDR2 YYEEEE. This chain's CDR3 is CASSPGARGPQHF. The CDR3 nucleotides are TGTGCCAGCAGCCCGGGGGCCCGGGGGCCCCAGCATTTT.

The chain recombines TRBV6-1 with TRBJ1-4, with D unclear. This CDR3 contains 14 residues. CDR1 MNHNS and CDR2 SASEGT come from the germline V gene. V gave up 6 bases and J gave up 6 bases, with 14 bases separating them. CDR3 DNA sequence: TGTGCCAGCAGACCACAATGGCGGGATGAAAAACTGTTTTTT. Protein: CASRPQWRDEKLFF.

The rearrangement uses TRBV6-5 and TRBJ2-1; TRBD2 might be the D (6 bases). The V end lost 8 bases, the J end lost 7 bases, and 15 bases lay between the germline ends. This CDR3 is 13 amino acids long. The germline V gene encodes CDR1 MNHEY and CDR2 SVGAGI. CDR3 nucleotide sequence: TGTGCCAGCTCCGGGGGAGGTCGAAATGAGCAGTTCTTC. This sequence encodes CASSGGGRNEQFF.

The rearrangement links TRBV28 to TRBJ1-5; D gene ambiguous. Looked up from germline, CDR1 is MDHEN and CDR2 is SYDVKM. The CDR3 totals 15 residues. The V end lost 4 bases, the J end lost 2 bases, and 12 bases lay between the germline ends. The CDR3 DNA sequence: TGTGCCAGCAGTTCTGCGGGCGCAGGCAATCAGCCCCAGCATTTT. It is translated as CASSSAGAGNQPQHF.

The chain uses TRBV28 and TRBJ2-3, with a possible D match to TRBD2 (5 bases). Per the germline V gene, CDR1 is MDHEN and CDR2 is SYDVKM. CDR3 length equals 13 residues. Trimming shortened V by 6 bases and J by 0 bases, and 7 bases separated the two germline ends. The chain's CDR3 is CASRTTSTDTQYF. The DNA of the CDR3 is TGTGCCAGCAGGACTACTAGCACAGATACGCAGTATTTT.

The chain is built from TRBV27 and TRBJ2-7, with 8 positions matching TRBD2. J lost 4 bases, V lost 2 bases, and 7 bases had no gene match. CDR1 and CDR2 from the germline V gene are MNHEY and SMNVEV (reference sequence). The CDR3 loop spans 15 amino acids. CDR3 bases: TGTGCCAGCAGTTTAGGTATTGGACTAGCTTACGAGCAGTACTTC. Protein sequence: CASSLGIGLAYEQYF.

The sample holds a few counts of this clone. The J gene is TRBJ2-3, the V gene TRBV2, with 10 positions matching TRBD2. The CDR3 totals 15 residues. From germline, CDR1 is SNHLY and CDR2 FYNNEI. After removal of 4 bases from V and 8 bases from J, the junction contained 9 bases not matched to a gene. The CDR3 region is CASSASSGSRTTQYF. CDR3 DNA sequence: TGTGCCAGCAGTGCTTCTAGCGGGAGTCGTACTACGCAGTATTTT.

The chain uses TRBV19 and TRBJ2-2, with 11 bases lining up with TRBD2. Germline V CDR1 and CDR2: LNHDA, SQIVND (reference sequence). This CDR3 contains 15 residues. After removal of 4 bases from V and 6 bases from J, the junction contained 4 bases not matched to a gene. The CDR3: CASSTSGRTPGELFF. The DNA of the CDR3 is TGTGCCAGTAGTACTAGCGGGAGGACCCCCGGGGAGCTGTTTTTT.

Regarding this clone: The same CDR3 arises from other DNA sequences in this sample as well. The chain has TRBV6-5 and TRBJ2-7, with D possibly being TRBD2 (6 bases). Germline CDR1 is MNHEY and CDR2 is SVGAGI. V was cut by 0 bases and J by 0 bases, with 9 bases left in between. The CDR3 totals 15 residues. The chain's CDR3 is CASSYSGGNSYEQYF. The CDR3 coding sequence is TGTGCCAGCAGTTACTCGGGCGGGAACTCCTACGAGCAGTACTTC.